The 9 T cell receptor beta chains below were found in one sample sequenced in a study of CD8+ T cells in alopecia areata. cDNA prepared by RNA extraction and subsequent reverse transcription served as the template for sequencing. Clones were sequenced by immunoSEQ multiplex PCR, and TCRdb holds only the in-frame ones, with some missing. The table lists more than 250,000 clones, with no singletons. Using CD4, CD8alpha, NKG2D, NKG2ACE and other markers, pooled cutaneous lymph node cells were sorted. The sequencing sample was made of CD4+ T cells sorted from a lymph node. The receptors shown here come from a C3H/HeJ mouse with alopecia areata. The mouse line has the MHC haplotype H2-k.

Comments on this clone: These gene names are mouse names. The sequence runs out 4 residues before the end of the CDR3; the remainder is reconstructed from the germline J gene. Other DNA sequences of this sample code for an identical CDR3. This sequence joins TRBV5 and TRBJ1-2, with 10 nucleotides matching TRBD1. Germline CDR1 and CDR2: LGHNA and YNLKQL (reference sequence). The CDR3 runs to 15 residues. Trimming at V came to 3 bases and at J to 0 bases, leaving 1 base not matched to a gene. The part of the CDR3 DNA that was read is TGTGCCAGCAGCCAGGGGACAGGGGCAAACTCC. As protein: CASSQGTGANS. The whole CDR3 protein is CASSQGTGANSDYTF.

This clone occurred a few times. Germline and genes: mouse. The covered CDR3 bases are TGTGCCAGCAGCGGGACTTAT. This encodes CASSGTY. The full CDR3 reads CASSGTYEQYF. The chain couples TRBV19 to TRBJ2-7; TRBD2 might be the D (6 bases). The CDR3 end lies 4 residues beyond the end of the read and is filled in from the germline J gene. The CDR3 extends over 11 amino acids. CDR1 FNHDT and CDR2 SITEND come from the germline V gene (reference sequence).

This clone appeared a few times. Mouse gene names and germline throughout. The read ends 4 residues shy of where the CDR3 ends; the end is completed using the germline J gene. Distinct nucleotide sequences in the sample also encode this CDR3. The V call is TRBV19, the J call TRBJ2-3; D is possibly TRBD2 (7 bases). Germline values: CDR1 FNHDT, CDR2 SITEND (reference sequence). With 1 base removed from V and 3 bases from J, the gap between germline ends came to 9 bases. The length of the CDR3 is 14 residues. CDR3 region: CASSILGGAETLYF. The CDR3 bases that were read are TGTGCCAGCAGTATATTGGGGGGCGCAGAA.

In regard to this clone: The gene names here belong to mouse. From the germline J gene comes the end of the CDR3, since the read stops 4 residues before it. The rearrangement uses TRBV1 and TRBJ1-2; possible D gene TRBD1, 5 bases. The CDR3 is made up of 15 amino acids. V lost 0 bases and J 1 base, leaving 9 bases between the germline ends. The V gene's germline CDR1 is NSQYPW and CDR2 LRSPGD (reference sequence). CDR3 DNA, as far as it was read: TGCACCTGCAGTGCAGATCTGACAGTAAACTCC. This gives the protein CTCSADLTVNS. The whole CDR3 sequence is CTCSADLTVNSDYTF. Using reference TRBV1 and TRBJ1-2 for the parts outside the CDR3, the full variable domain is VTLLEQNPRWRLVPRGQAVNLRCILKNSQYPWMSWYQQDLQKQLQWLFTLRSPGDKEVKSLPGADYLATRVTDTELRLQVANMSQGRTLYCTCSADLTVNSDYTFGSGTRLLVI.

This clone has just a few counts. The gene names here belong to mouse. The read stops 4 residues short of the end of the CDR3; the missing end is completed from the germline J gene. The chain carries TRBV19 and TRBJ1-4, with 7 nucleotides matching TRBD1. From germline, CDR1 is FNHDT and CDR2 SITEND (reference sequence). Trimming took 5 bases from V and 6 from J; bases not matched to a gene: 10. The CDR3 runs to 15 residues. CDR3 DNA (partial): TGTGCCAGCAGACCTTCGGGACAGTTATACGAA. Its translation is CASRPSGQLYE. The CDR3 in its entirety is CASRPSGQLYERLFF.

Note on this clone: Mouse germline and gene names are used. The read is 4 residues too short to cover the CDR3 end, so that end is filled in from the germline J gene. The chain recombines TRBV31 with TRBJ1-2; 10 bases are a match to TRBD1. The CDR3 covers 14 residues. The germline V gene has CDR1 GKSSPN and CDR2 SITVG. Trimming cost V 2 bases and J 2 bases; bases outside gene matches: 2. CDR3 DNA (partial): TGTGCCTGGAGTGAGGGACAGGGGAACTCC. This translates into CAWSEGQGNS. The full CDR3 is CAWSEGQGNSDYTF.

This clone was counted only a few times. The gene names given are mouse names. The sequenced fragment ends 4 residues before the CDR3 boundary, so the rest is inferred from the germline J gene. V usage is TRBV19 and J usage is TRBJ1-2; 8 nucleotides align to TRBD1. V lost 4 bases, J lost 4 bases, and 9 bases stayed unmatched. Germline loops: CDR1 FNHDT, CDR2 SITEND (reference sequence). The CDR3 is 15 amino acids. CDR3 DNA, as far as it was read: TGTGCCAGCAGTCACGCAGGGGGCGCGGTCTCC. As protein: CASSHAGGAVS. From start to end, the CDR3 is CASSHAGGAVSDYTF. Full variable domain (remainder filled in from reference TRBV19 and TRBJ1-2): GGIITQTPKFLIGQEGQKLTLKCQQNFNHDTMYWYRQDSGKGLRLIYYSITENDLQKGDLSEGYDASREKKSSFSLTVTSAQKNEMAVFLCASSHAGGAVSDYTFGSGTRLLVI.

Comment on this clone: A much bigger clone sits one base away, suggesting this may be a read error. The gene symbols are mouse symbols. Within the sample, other DNA sequences also encode this same CDR3. The sequenced CDR3 bases are TGCACCTGCAGTGCAGATGGACAGGGGTAT. This encodes CTCSADGQGY. The CDR3, in full, reads CTCSADGQGYEQYF. The chain uses TRBV1 and TRBJ2-7; TRBD1 agrees at 9 bases. The read falls 4 residues short of the CDR3 end, and the missing part is taken from the germline J gene. CDR1 NSQYPW and CDR2 LRSPGD come from the germline V gene (reference sequence). This CDR3 region has 14 residues.

This clone was observed a handful of times. Germline and genes: mouse. Sequencing ends 4 residues short of the CDR3 end; the germline J gene provides the rest. V and J are TRBV1 and TRBJ2-5; 12 bases agree with TRBD2. The CDR3 totals 17 residues. CDR1 NSQYPW and CDR2 LRSPGD come from the germline V gene (reference sequence). The CDR3 DNA, read in part, is TGCACCTGCAGTGCATCCCCGGGACTGGGGGGTGAAGAC. Translating it yields CTCSASPGLGGED. The full CDR3 reads CTCSASPGLGGEDTQYF.